The 24 T cell receptor beta chains presented below share a single source sample, sequenced in a study of graft-versus-host responses after intestinal transplantation. Generated by immunoSEQ multiplex PCR, the TCRdb table keeps only in-frame clones and is missing some. The sample has about 98,000 clones; around 86% are singletons. The material sequenced was PBMCs, taken 255 days after intestinal transplant. Source of these receptors: a human patient who received an intestinal transplant, so some T cells may come from the graft donor.

This clone was observed a handful of times. V is TRBV19 and J is TRBJ1-4; D unresolved. The germline V gene encodes CDR1 LNHDA and CDR2 SQIVND (reference sequence). V was cut by 3 bases and J by 5 bases, with 10 bases left in between. The CDR3 contains 14 residues. The CDR3 spells CASSMEGINEKLFF. The CDR3 region has the DNA TGTGCCAGTAGTATGGAGGGAATAAATGAAAAACTGTTTTTT.

The rearrangement links TRBV6-1 to TRBJ1-1; D gene uncertain. Germline CDR1 and CDR2: MNHNS and SASEGT. V was shortened by 3 bases and J by 5 bases, with 16 bases between the two germline ends. This CDR3 contains 15 residues. CDR3 DNA: TGTGCCAGCAGTGATCCCCTTCTGGCGGGGACTGAAGCTTTCTTT. This translates into CASSDPLLAGTEAFF.

The chain employs TRBV25-1 and TRBJ2-7, with a possible D match to TRBD2 (6 bases). This CDR3 is built from 16 residues. The germline V and J ends were trimmed by 4 bases and 0 bases, with 16 bases remaining between them. Germline lookup yields CDR1 MGHDK and CDR2 SYGVNS. CDR3 in DNA: TGTGCCAGCAGTGCCCCCGCCGGGGGATTCTCCTACGAGCAGTACTTC. As protein: CASSAPAGGFSYEQYF.

A remark on this clone: Compared with germline, one end of the junction differs, possibly owing to a read error. This chain joins TRBV4-1 and TRBJ2-7, with 8 bases identical to TRBD2. This CDR3 is 15 amino acids long. Germline V gene sequence: CDR1 MGHRA, CDR2 YSYEKL. In DNA, the CDR3 is TGCGCCAGCAGCCAAATACTAGCGGCTACCTACGGGCAGTACTTC. The encoded protein is CASSQILAATYGQYF.

The CDR3 reads CASSLETTGTYGYTF. The DNA of the CDR3 is TGTGCCAGCAGTTTAGAGACCACCGGGACGTATGGCTACACCTTC. The V and J genes are TRBV27 and TRBJ1-2, with a weak D call TRBD1 (5 bases). Trimming shortened V by 2 bases and J by 5 bases, and 15 bases separated the two germline ends. Germline lookup yields CDR1 MNHEY and CDR2 SMNVEV (reference sequence). The CDR3 totals 15 residues.

The chain is built from TRBV19 and TRBJ2-3; 10 bases match TRBD1. CDR3 length equals 17 residues. Germline values: CDR1 LNHDA, CDR2 SQIVND (reference sequence). V dropped 7 bases and J dropped 4; count of bases not matched to a gene: 14. The chain's CDR3 is CASTPAPGQGLSDTQYF. For the CDR3, the DNA is TGTGCCAGTACTCCCGCTCCGGGACAGGGGCTTTCAGATACGCAGTATTTT.

The chain joins TRBV6-6 to TRBJ2-3; 8 positions agree with TRBD1. This CDR3 is 15 amino acids long. From germline, CDR1 is MNHNY and CDR2 SVGAGI (reference sequence). Trimming removed 5 bases from V and 0 bases from J; junction bases left unmatched: 4. CDR3 nucleotides: TGTGCCAGCAGTCAGGGGGCGGCCAGCACAGATACGCAGTATTTT. Protein: CASSQGAASTDTQYF.

The table lists this clone with a count of one. The sample contains more than one DNA sequence encoding this CDR3. The CDR3 nucleotides are TGTGCCAGCAGCTGGGACCTAGCGGATTCACCCCTCCACTTT. Its protein is CASSWDLADSPLHF. This sequence joins TRBV5-4 and TRBJ1-6, with D possibly matching TRBD1 (5 bases). This CDR3 is built from 14 residues. CDR1 and CDR2 from the germline V gene are SGHNT and YYREEE (reference sequence). Between the trimmed V and J ends, which lost 3 bases and 8 bases, there was a span of 12 bases.

The gene calls are TRBV4-3 and TRBJ1-1, with TRBD1 matching over 12 bases. The CDR3 extends over 15 amino acids. V was clipped by 5 bases and J by 5 bases; unmatched bases: 6. Germline V gene sequence: CDR1 LGHNA, CDR2 YSLEER. The CDR3 is CASSSGTGGMTEAFF. Here the CDR3 DNA reads TGCGCCAGCAGCTCCGGGACAGGGGGCATGACTGAAGCTTTCTTT.

The chain carries TRBV6-5 and TRBJ2-7; 11 nucleotides agree with TRBD2. Germline CDR1 MNHEY, CDR2 SVGAGI. J lost 4 bases, V lost 4 bases, and 3 bases had no gene match. The CDR3 is 14 amino acids. The CDR3 spells CASSFSGRGYEQYF. The CDR3 DNA reads as TGTGCCAGCAGTTTTAGCGGGAGGGGGTACGAGCAGTACTTC.

This clone showed up just once. The rearrangement links TRBV4-3 to TRBJ2-5; TRBD1 agrees at 7 bases. This CDR3 contains 16 residues. Germline CDR1 reads LGHNA; CDR2 reads YSLEER. The V segment lost 3 bases and the J segment 0 bases; nucleotides outside the gene matches: 7. In nucleotides, the CDR3 is TGCGCCAGCAGCCAGGTATTCGACAGGGACCAAGAGACCCAGTACTTC. This codes for CASSQVFDRDQETQYF.

This chain joins TRBV5-4 and TRBJ1-2; D possibly corresponds to TRBD1 (5 bases). CDR3 length equals 13 residues. Germline CDR1 and CDR2: SGHNT and YYREEE (reference sequence). Trimming stripped 7 bases from V and 5 bases from J, with 15 bases between. In nucleotides, the CDR3 is TGTGCCAGCGGCGCGGGGGACTATTATGGCTACACCTTC. Translation: CASGAGDYYGYTF.

This chain joins TRBV20-1 and TRBJ1-1; no firm D call. This CDR3 is 11 amino acids long. With 4 bases removed from V and 5 bases from J, the gap between germline ends came to 8 bases. Germline V CDR1 and CDR2: DFQATT, SNEGSKA (reference sequence). The CDR3 DNA is TGCAGTGCTAAGATGGTTACTGAAGCTTTCTTT. Protein product: CSAKMVTEAFF.

The rearrangement uses TRBV6-5 and TRBJ2-1; D remains ambiguous. CDR1 and CDR2 (germline): MNHEY, SVGAGI. CDR3 size: 13 residues. V was pared by 7 bases and J by 5 bases, with 12 bases between. The CDR3 DNA is TGTGCCAGCACGGTTCATCCCCACAATGAGCAGTTCTTC. Encoded protein: CASTVHPHNEQFF.

The chain uses TRBV2 and TRBJ1-2; 7 nucleotides line up with TRBD1. The CDR3 covers 16 residues. Looked up from germline, CDR1 is SNHLY and CDR2 is FYNNEI. V was clipped by 6 bases and J by 6 bases; unmatched bases: 16. CDR3 protein: CASSPETGNLFHGYTF. The CDR3 DNA is TGTGCCAGCAGCCCCGAGACAGGGAACCTTTTTCATGGCTACACCTTC.

The chain has TRBV18 and TRBJ2-7, with 9 bases matching TRBD1. V shed 6 bases and J 3 bases; nucleotides not matched to a gene: 6. The CDR3 totals 14 residues. From germline, CDR1 is KGHSH and CDR2 LQKENI. DNA for the CDR3: TGTGCCAGCTCTCAGGGGACAGGGAACTACGAGCAGTACGTC. It specifies CASSQGTGNYEQYV.

This chain uses TRBV19 with TRBJ2-1, with TRBD2 matching 10 bases. Germline lookup yields CDR1 LNHDA and CDR2 SQIVND (reference sequence). This CDR3 has 14 residues. J was trimmed by 8 bases and V by 5 bases; bases with no gene match: 6. CDR3 bases: TGTGCCAGTAGTCAAGCGGGAGGGGTTTATGAGCAGTTCTTC. This sequence encodes CASSQAGGVYEQFF.

The genes are TRBV9 and TRBJ1-3; D perhaps matches TRBD1 (6 bases). CDR3 length: 15 amino acids. Trimming left V 1 base short and J 1 base short, with 9 bases between. Looked up from germline, CDR1 is SGDLS and CDR2 is YYNGEE. The chain's CDR3 is CASSVSQGSGNTIYF. The DNA of the CDR3 is TGTGCCAGCAGCGTAAGTCAGGGGTCTGGAAACACCATATATTTT.

This clone was detected only a few times. The V and J genes are TRBV19 and TRBJ1-6; D remains ambiguous. This CDR3 is built from 14 residues. Germline CDR1 LNHDA, CDR2 SQIVND (reference sequence). V was shortened by 7 bases and J by 1 base, with 8 bases between the two germline ends. CDR3 sequence reads: CASNGESYNSPLHF. Here the CDR3 DNA reads TGTGCCAGTAATGGGGAATCCTATAATTCACCCCTCCACTTT.

The V gene is TRBV29-1, the J gene TRBJ1-5, with 7 bases aligning to TRBD1. V shed 7 bases, J shed 3 bases, and the junction held 3 bases outside the gene matches. The CDR3 runs 12 residues. CDR1 SQVTM and CDR2 ANQGSEA come from the germline V gene. The CDR3 reads CSGDRANQPQHF. As DNA, the CDR3 is TGCAGCGGTGACAGGGCCAATCAGCCCCAGCATTTT.

This clone was found a few times. V and J are TRBV28 and TRBJ1-3; D perhaps matches TRBD1 (6 bases). This CDR3 region has 15 residues. The V and J ends lost 5 bases and 0 bases respectively, with 11 bases between them. Germline CDR1 is MDHEN and CDR2 is SYDVKM. Here the CDR3 reads CASSQGTSSGNTIYF. The CDR3 DNA reads as TGTGCCAGCAGTCAGGGGACTTCCTCTGGAAACACCATATATTTT.

The chain recombines TRBV14 with TRBJ1-4; D possibly corresponds to TRBD1 (5 bases). Germline V gene data show CDR1 as SGHDN and CDR2 as FVKESK. This CDR3 comprises 12 residues. Trimming removed 4 bases at V and 7 bases at J, with 7 bases between. The CDR3 protein is CASSRTSEKLFF. The CDR3 region has the DNA TGTGCCAGCAGCCGGACAAGTGAAAAACTGTTTTTT.

J is TRBJ2-3 and V is TRBV5-1; D is ambiguous. V shed 1 base and J shed 2 bases, with 8 bases lying between them. Germline V lookup: CDR1 SGHRS, CDR2 YFSETQ. This CDR3 is built from 14 residues. Here the CDR3 DNA reads TGCGCCAGCAGCTTGATGCCCCCCACAGATACGCAGTATTTT. Translating gives CASSLMPPTDTQYF.

This clone has a single count. The rearrangement links TRBV7-9 to TRBJ2-3; D gene uncertain. Germline V gene data show CDR1 as SEHNR and CDR2 as FQNEAQ (reference sequence). Trimming stripped 9 bases from V and 0 bases from J, with 13 bases between. The CDR3 has 14 residues. This CDR3 is CARAGSSSTDTQYF. As DNA, the CDR3 is TGTGCCAGAGCAGGTTCGAGTAGCACAGATACGCAGTATTTT.